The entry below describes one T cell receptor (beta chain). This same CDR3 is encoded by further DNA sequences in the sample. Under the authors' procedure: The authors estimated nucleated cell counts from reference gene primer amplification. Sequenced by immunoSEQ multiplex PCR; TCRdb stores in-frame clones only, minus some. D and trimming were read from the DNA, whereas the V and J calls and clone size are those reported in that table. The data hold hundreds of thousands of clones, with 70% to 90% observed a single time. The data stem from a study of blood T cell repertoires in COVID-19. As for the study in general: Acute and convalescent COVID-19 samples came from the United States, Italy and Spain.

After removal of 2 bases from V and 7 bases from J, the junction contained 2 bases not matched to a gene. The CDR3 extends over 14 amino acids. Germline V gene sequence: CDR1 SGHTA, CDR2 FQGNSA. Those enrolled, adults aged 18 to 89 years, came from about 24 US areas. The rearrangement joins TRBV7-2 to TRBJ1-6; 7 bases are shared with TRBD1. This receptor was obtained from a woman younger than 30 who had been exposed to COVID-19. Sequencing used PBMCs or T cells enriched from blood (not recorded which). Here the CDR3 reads CASSLLQGNSPLHF. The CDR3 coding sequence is TGTGCCAGCAGCTTACTACAGGGGAATTCACCCCTCCACTTT. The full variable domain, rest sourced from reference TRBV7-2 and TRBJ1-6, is GAGVSQSPSNKVTEKGKDVELRCDPISGHTALYWYRQSLGQGLEFLIYFQGNSAPDKSGLPSDRFSAERTGGSVSTLTIQRTQQEDSAVYLCASSLLQGNSPLHFGNGTRLTVT.